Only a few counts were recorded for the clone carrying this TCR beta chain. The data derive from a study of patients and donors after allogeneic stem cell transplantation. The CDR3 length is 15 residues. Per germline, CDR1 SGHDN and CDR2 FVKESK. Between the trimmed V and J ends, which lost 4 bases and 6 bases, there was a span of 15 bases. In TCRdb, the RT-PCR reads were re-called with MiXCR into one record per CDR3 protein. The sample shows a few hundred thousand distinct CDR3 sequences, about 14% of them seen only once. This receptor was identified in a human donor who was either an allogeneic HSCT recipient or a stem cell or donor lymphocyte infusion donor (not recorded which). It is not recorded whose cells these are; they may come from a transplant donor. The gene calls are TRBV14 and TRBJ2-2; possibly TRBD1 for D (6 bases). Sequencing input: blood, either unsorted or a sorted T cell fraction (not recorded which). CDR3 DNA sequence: TGTGCCAGCAGCCGATCACAGGGAAGCGCCGGGGAGCTGTTTTTT. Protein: CASSRSQGSAGELFF.